This T cell receptor beta chain is drawn from a study of blood T cells in healthy people across ages. Next came a second PCR, run for about 6 to 12 cycles, which used a sample-barcoded 5' primer along with a J-beta primer mix. MiXCR was run by TCRdb on the 5' RACE reads, yielding one entry per CDR3 protein. This sample yields around 800,000 distinct CDR3 sequences, of which roughly 53% are seen a single time; about 42% belongs to the top ten. Trimming stripped 3 bases from V and 5 bases from J, with 17 bases between. The CDR3 is made up of 15 amino acids. Germline-derived CDR1 and CDR2 are DFQATT and SNEGSKA (reference sequence). General study findings and limits: Conclusively comparing naive with antigen-experienced cells was impossible with unsorted PBMCs. Changes seen in expanded clonotypes were possibly confounded by donor CMV status left unknown.

With respect to this clonotype: What it binds is unknown.

The origin of this receptor is a man older than 75 in good health. The sequenced material came from blood. The chain couples TRBV20-1 to TRBJ2-1; D not certain. For the CDR3, the DNA is TGCAGTGCTAGTGGGGTGACAACCCAAAACAATGAGCAGTTCTTC. Translation: CSASGVTTQNNEQFF.